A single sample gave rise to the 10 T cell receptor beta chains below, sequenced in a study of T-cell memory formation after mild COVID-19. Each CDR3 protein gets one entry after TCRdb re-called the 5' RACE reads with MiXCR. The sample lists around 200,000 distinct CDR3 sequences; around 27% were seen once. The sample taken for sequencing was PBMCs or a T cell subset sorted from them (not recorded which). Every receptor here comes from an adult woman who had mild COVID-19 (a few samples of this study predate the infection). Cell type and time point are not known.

The CDR3 sequence: CASSQTAGTSGPQETQYF. DNA of the CDR3: TGTGCCAGCAGCCAGACCGCGGGGACGAGCGGGCCCCAAGAGACCCAGTACTTC. The V gene is TRBV4-2, the J gene TRBJ2-5; TRBD2 is a possible D gene (6 bases). The V and J ends lost 3 bases and 1 base respectively, with 21 bases between them. Germline CDR1 reads LGHNA; CDR2 reads YNFKEQ. The CDR3 extends over 18 amino acids.

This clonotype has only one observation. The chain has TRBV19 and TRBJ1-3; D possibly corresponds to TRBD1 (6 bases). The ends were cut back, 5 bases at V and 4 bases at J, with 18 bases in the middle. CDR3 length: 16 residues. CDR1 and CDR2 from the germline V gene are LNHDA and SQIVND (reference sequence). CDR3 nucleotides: TGTGCCAGTAGTGCTCGGGGCCAGGGGCTCGGAAACACCATATATTTT. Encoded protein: CASSARGQGLGNTIYF.

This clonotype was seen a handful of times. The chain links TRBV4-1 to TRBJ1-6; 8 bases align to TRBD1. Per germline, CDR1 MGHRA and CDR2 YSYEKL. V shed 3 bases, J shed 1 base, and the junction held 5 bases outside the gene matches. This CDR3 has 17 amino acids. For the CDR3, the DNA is TGCGCCAGCAGCCAGGTACAGGGGGATTCCTATAATTCACCCCTCCACTTT. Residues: CASSQVQGDSYNSPLHF.

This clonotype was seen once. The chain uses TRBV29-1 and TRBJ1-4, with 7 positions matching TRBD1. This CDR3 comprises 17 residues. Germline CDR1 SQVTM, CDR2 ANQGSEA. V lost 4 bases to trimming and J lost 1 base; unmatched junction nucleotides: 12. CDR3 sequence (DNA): TGCAGCGTTGCCCGACAGGGTTTGGTGGGAACTAATGAAAAACTGTTTTTT. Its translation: CSVARQGLVGTNEKLFF.

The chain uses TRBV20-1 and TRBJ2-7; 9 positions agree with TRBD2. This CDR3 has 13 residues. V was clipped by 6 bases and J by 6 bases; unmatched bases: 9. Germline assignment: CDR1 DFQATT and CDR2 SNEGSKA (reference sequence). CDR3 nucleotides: TGCAGTGCCAGACAGGTTAGCGGGAGCGAGCAGTACTTC. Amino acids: CSARQVSGSEQYF.

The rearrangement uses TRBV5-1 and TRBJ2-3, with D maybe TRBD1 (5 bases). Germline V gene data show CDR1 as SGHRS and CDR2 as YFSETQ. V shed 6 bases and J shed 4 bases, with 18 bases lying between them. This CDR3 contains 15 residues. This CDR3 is CASTLPATGPDTQYF. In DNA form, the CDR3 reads TGCGCCAGCACTTTGCCGGCTACAGGCCCAGATACGCAGTATTTT. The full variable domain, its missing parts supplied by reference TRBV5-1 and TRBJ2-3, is KAGVTQTPRYLIKTRGQQVTLSCSPISGHRSVSWYQQTPGQGLQFLFEYFSETQRNKGNFPGRFSGRQFSNSRSEMNVSTLELGDSALYLCASTLPATGPDTQYFGPGTRLTVL.

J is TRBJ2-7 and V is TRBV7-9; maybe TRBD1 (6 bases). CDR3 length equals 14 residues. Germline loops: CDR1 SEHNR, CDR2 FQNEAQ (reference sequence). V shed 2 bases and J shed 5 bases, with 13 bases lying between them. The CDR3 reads CASSLWDTRDEQYF. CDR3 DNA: TGTGCCAGCAGCTTATGGGACACACGTGACGAGCAGTACTTC.

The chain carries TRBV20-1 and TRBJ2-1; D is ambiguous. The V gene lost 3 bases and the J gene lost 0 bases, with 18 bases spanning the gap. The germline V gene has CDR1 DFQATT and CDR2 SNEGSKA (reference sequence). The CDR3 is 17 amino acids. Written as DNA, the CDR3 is TGCAGTGCTAGCCCCCGAATTGAGGTCCCCTCCTACAATGAGCAGTTCTTC. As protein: CSASPRIEVPSYNEQFF.

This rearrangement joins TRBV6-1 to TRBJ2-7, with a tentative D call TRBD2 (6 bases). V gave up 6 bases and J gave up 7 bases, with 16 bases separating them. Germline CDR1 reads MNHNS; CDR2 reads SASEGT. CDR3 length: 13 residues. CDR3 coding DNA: TGTGCCAGCAGCGACCCTCCACGGGGGGAGCAGTACTTC. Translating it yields CASSDPPRGEQYF.

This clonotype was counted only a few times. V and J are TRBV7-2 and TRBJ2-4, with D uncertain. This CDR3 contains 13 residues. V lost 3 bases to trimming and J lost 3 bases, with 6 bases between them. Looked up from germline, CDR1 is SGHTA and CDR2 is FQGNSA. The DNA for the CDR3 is TGTGCCAGCAGCTTTCGCGGCAAAAACATTCAGTACTTC. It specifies CASSFRGKNIQYF.